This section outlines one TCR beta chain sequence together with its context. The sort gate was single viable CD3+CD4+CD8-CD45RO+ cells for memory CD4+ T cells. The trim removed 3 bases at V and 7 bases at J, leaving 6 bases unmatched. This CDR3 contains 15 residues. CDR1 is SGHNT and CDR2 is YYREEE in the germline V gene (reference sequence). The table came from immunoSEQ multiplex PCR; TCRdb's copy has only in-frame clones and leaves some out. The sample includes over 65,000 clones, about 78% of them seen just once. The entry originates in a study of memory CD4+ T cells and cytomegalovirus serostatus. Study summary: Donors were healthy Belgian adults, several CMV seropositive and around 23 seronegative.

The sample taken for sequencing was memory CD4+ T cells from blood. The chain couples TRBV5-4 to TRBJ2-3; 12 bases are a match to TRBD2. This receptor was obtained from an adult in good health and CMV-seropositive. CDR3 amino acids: CASSYPSGGAYTQYF. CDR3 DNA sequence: TGTGCCAGCAGCTATCCTAGCGGGGGGGCATATACGCAGTATTTT.